This is a list of T cell receptor beta chains from one sample in a study of cytomegalovirus exposure and HLA in healthy donors. The data were produced by immunoSEQ multiplex PCR, yet TCRdb's version contains in-frame clones alone and is incomplete. The sample has some 76,000 clones. The sample taken for sequencing was PBMCs. These receptors were taken from a boy aged 10-17 years in good health and CMV-seronegative. CDR3s include the opening cysteine and the closing phenylalanine or tryptophan. The order of the fields is clone size, J gene, V gene, D gene, CDR3 length, CDR3 protein, CDR3 DNA. A D gene is named only where the DNA matches it firmly. Expanded clones are given a class, and other clones once, few, many or no size at all.

NA | TRBJ2-3 | TRBV19 | NA | 16 | CASSVNHPGCTDTQYF | TGTGCCAGTAGTGTCAATCACCCGGGGTGCACAGATACGCAGTATTTT
NA | TRBJ1-2 | TRBV5-1 | TRBD1 | 16 | CASRRDPGQGNYGYTF | TGCGCCAGCAGGCGGGATCCGGGACAGGGGAACTATGGCTACACCTTC
NA | TRBJ1-2 | TRBV5-1 | TRBD1 | 15 | CASSWGDRGESGYTF | TGCGCCAGCAGCTGGGGGGACAGGGGGGAAAGTGGCTACACCTTC
NA | TRBJ1-1 | TRBV9 | NA | 12 | CASSPTDSEAFF | TGTGCCAGCAGCCCTACCGACTCTGAAGCTTTCTTT
NA | TRBJ2-5 | TRBV5-8 | TRBD1 | 17 | CASSSLRQGAYQETQYF | TGTGCCAGCAGCTCCCTAAGGCAGGGGGCTTACCAAGAGACCCAGTACTTC
NA | TRBJ1-1 | TRBV5-1 | NA | 16 | CASSYAGNIPSTEAFF | TGCGCCAGCAGCTACGCAGGGAATATACCCTCCACTGAAGCTTTCTTT
NA | TRBJ2-1 | TRBV19 | NA | 15 | CASSIPRVSYNEQFF | TGTGCCAGTAGTATACCCAGGGTATCCTACAATGAGCAGTTCTTC
NA | TRBJ1-1 | TRBV7-9 | NA | 11 | CASSQTDEAFF | TGTGCCAGCAGCCAGACAGATGAAGCTTTCTTT
NA | TRBJ2-5 | TRBV11-2 | TRBD2 | 16 | CASSPLAGGPGETQYF | TGTGCCAGCAGTCCACTAGCGGGGGGGCCGGGAGAGACCCAGTACTTC
NA | TRBJ1-2 | TRBV11-2 | NA | 13 | CASSLDVDYGYTF | TGTGCCAGCAGCTTAGATGTCGACTATGGCTACACCTTC
NA | TRBJ2-7 | TRBV10-3 | NA | 14 | CAISGDFLTSEQYF | TGTGCCATCAGTGGAGACTTCCTAACGAGCGAGCAGTACTTC
NA | TRBJ2-1 | TRBV5-1 | TRBD1 | 17 | CASSLDPGTGVLDEQFF | TGCGCCAGCAGCTTGGACCCCGGGACAGGGGTTCTAGATGAGCAGTTCTTC
NA | TRBJ1-1 | TRBV18 | NA | 13 | CASSLKGEGQAFF | TGTGCCAGCTCACTGAAAGGGGAGGGCCAAGCTTTCTTT
NA | TRBJ1-3 | TRBV7-9 | NA | 10 | CASSRDSIYF | TGTGCCAGCAGCCGGGACTCCATATATTTT
NA | TRBJ2-3 | TRBV6-1 | NA | 15 | CASSTRSTSADTQYF | TGTGCCAGCAGTACCCGATCCACTAGTGCAGATACGCAGTATTTT
NA | TRBJ2-5 | TRBV30 | NA | 14 | CAWSPGSGQETQYF | TGTGCCTGGAGTCCGGGTAGCGGCCAAGAGACCCAGTACTTC
NA | TRBJ2-5 | TRBV4-2 | TRBD1 | 16 | CASSPEAGQGPETQYF | TGTGCCAGCAGCCCCGAGGCGGGACAGGGACCGGAGACCCAGTACTTC
NA | TRBJ2-6 | TRBV5-1 | TRBD1 | 17 | CASSVLTGASGANVLTF | TGCGCCAGCAGCGTGCTAACAGGGGCCTCTGGGGCCAACGTCCTGACTTTC
NA | TRBJ2-7 | TRBV30 | NA | 14 | CAWSLQGFSYEQYF | TGTGCCTGGAGTCTCCAGGGTTTCTCCTACGAGCAGTACTTC
NA | TRBJ2-2 | TRBV9 | TRBD1 | 16 | CASSARTGANTGELFF | TGTGCCAGCAGCGCCAGGACAGGCGCGAACACCGGGGAGCTGTTTTTT
NA | TRBJ1-1 | TRBV4-2 | NA | 15 | CASSQDEGGNTEAFF | TGTGCCAGCAGCCAAGACGAAGGAGGGAACACTGAAGCTTTCTTT
NA | TRBJ1-5 | TRBV7-9 | NA | 15 | CASSYGDYSNQPQHF | TGTGCCAGCAGCTACGGGGACTATAGCAATCAGCCCCAGCATTTT
NA | TRBJ2-7 | TRBV18 | TRBD1 | 16 | CASSPPHRGHEYEQYF | TGTGCCAGCTCACCACCGCATAGGGGGCATGAATACGAGCAGTACTTC
NA | TRBJ2-2 | TRBV18 | NA | 16 | CASSPAGLTNTGELFF | TGTGCCAGCTCACCAGCGGGACTTACGAACACCGGGGAGCTGTTTTTT
NA | TRBJ2-7 | TRBV10-1 | NA | 16 | CASSEGGECLSYEQYF | TGCGCCAGCAGCGAGGGGGGCGAATGTCTATCCTACGAGCAGTACTTC
medium-sized | TRBJ1-2 | TRBV4-3 | NA | 14 | CASSRPGGADGYTF | TGCGCCAGCAGCCGCCCGGGGGGAGCCGATGGCTACACCTTC
NA | TRBJ1-4 | TRBV5-5 | NA | 15 | CASSVVPGDDEKLFF | TGTGCCAGCAGCGTAGTACCAGGGGATGATGAAAAACTGTTTTTT
NA | TRBJ1-2 | TRBV7-8 | TRBD1 | 15 | CASSLRTGANYGYTF | TGTGCCAGCAGCTTGCGGACAGGAGCTAACTATGGCTACACCTTC
NA | TRBJ1-2 | TRBV14 | NA | 13 | CASSQLDRSGYTF | TGTGCCAGCAGCCAACTTGACAGATCCGGCTACACCTTC
NA | TRBJ1-4 | TRBV5-1 | NA | 15 | CASSLVGSTREKLFF | TGCGCCAGCAGCTTGGTTGGCAGTACCAGGGAAAAACTGTTTTTT
NA | TRBJ2-7 | TRBV6-5 | TRBD1 | 15 | CASSSGQGAYYEQYF | TGTGCCAGCAGTTCCGGACAGGGAGCGTATTACGAGCAGTACTTC
NA | TRBJ1-2 | TRBV9 | NA | 13 | CASSVGGDYGYTF | TGTGCCAGCAGCGTAGGGGGGGACTATGGCTACACCTTC
NA | TRBJ1-2 | TRBV5-1 | TRBD1 | 13 | CASSLGTGNGYTF | TGCGCCAGCAGCCTAGGGACAGGGAATGGCTACACCTTC
NA | TRBJ1-5 | TRBV18 | NA | 15 | CASSILDSRNQPQHF | TGTGCCAGCTCAATTTTGGACAGTCGTAATCAGCCCCAGCATTTT
NA | TRBJ2-3 | TRBV15 | TRBD1 | 16 | CATSRVPGQGTDTQYF | TGTGCCACCAGCAGAGTACCGGGACAGGGGACAGATACGCAGTATTTT
NA | TRBJ2-1 | TRBV9 | TRBD2 | 16 | CASSVGTSGGVSEQFF | TGTGCCAGCAGCGTAGGGACTAGCGGGGGGGTCAGTGAGCAGTTCTTC
NA | TRBJ2-5 | TRBV2 | TRBD1 | 15 | CASSEGTGSVETQYF | TGTGCCAGCAGTGAGGGGACAGGGTCGGTAGAGACCCAGTACTTC
NA | TRBJ2-3 | TRBV6-1 | NA | 16 | CASSEGVGRPTDTQYF | TGTGCCAGCAGTGAAGGAGTGGGCAGACCCACAGATACGCAGTATTTT
NA | TRBJ1-1 | TRBV5-1 | TRBD1 | 15 | CASSLGRGRETEAFF | TGCGCCAGCAGCCTGGGCAGGGGGCGTGAGACTGAAGCTTTCTTT
NA | TRBJ1-3 | TRBV9 | NA | 15 | CASSSARSEGNTIYF | TGTGCCAGCAGCTCCGCGAGATCTGAAGGAAACACCATATATTTT
NA | TRBJ1-2 | TRBV19 | NA | 11 | CASSLNYGYTF | TGTGCCAGTAGCCTTAACTATGGCTACACCTTC
NA | TRBJ2-3 | TRBV11-2 | TRBD2 | 17 | CASSLIRLAGGADTQYF | TGTGCCAGCAGCCTTATCAGACTAGCGGGAGGCGCAGATACGCAGTATTTT
NA | TRBJ1-2 | TRBV2 | NA | 13 | CASSVATVYGYTF | TGTGCCAGCAGTGTCGCGACAGTCTATGGCTACACCTTC
NA | TRBJ2-1 | TRBV4-1 | TRBD2 | 16 | CASSHGRGAGNNEQFF | TGCGCCAGCAGCCACGGGCGGGGGGCAGGTAACAATGAGCAGTTCTTC
NA | TRBJ2-1 | TRBV7-9 | NA | 13 | CASSLAGAYEQFF | TGTGCCAGCAGCTTAGCGGGAGCTTATGAGCAGTTCTTC
NA | TRBJ1-5 | TRBV28 | NA | 15 | CASSRTAYSNQPQHF | TGTGCCAGCAGTAGGACAGCTTATAGCAATCAGCCCCAGCATTTT
NA | TRBJ2-5 | TRBV4-1 | TRBD2 | 14 | CASSYDPGGETQYF | TGCGCCAGCAGCTACGACCCGGGAGGGGAGACCCAGTACTTC
NA | TRBJ1-4 | TRBV29-1 | NA | 12 | CSVLGGGEKLFF | TGCAGCGTCCTAGGCGGCGGTGAAAAACTGTTTTTT